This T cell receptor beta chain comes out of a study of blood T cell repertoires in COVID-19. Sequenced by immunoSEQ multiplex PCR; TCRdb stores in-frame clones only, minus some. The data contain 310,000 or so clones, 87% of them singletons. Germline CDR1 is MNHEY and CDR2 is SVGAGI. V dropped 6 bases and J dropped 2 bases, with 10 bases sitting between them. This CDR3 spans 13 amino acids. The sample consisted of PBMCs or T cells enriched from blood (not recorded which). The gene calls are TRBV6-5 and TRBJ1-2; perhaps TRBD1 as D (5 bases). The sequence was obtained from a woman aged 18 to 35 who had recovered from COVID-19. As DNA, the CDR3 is TGTGCCAGCAGCCTCCCAGGGAACTATGGCTACACCTTC. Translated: CASSLPGNYGYTF.